A single sample gave rise to the 5 T cell receptor beta chains below, sequenced in a study of cytomegalovirus exposure and HLA in healthy donors. Sequencing used immunoSEQ multiplex PCR; TCRdb keeps in-frame clones, though not all of them. Here the sample spans 300,000 to 450,000 clones, about nine tenths being singletons. Sequenced: PBMCs. These receptors were taken from a woman between 18 and 29 years old in good health and CMV-seronegative.

In DNA, the CDR3 is TGTGCCAGCTCACCACTAGCGGGGGGGCTCCCAGATACGCAGTATTTT. Translated: CASSPLAGGLPDTQYF. The chain combines TRBV18 with TRBJ2-3; 11 bases map to TRBD2. The CDR3 contains 16 residues. Per the germline V gene, CDR1 is KGHSH and CDR2 is LQKENI. V dropped 1 base and J dropped 4; count of bases not matched to a gene: 4.

The chain carries TRBV5-4 and TRBJ2-2, with 8 bases lining up with TRBD1. This CDR3 spans 14 amino acids. Trimming removed 4 bases from V and 3 bases from J; junction bases left unmatched: 2. Germline V gene lookup returns CDR1 SGHNT and CDR2 YYREEE (reference sequence). The CDR3 nucleotides are TGTGCCAGCAGCACGACAGGGGACACCGGGGAGCTGTTTTTT. Translated, it gives CASSTTGDTGELFF. Using reference TRBV5-4 and TRBJ2-2 for the parts outside the CDR3, the full variable domain is ETGVTQSPTHLIKTRGQQVTLRCSSQSGHNTVSWYQQALGQGPQFIFQYYREEENGRGNFPPRFSGLQFPNYSSELNVNALELDDSALYLCASSTTGDTGELFFGEGSRLTVL.

The rearrangement joins TRBV10-3 to TRBJ2-2; 9 nucleotides match TRBD2. The CDR3 extends over 17 amino acids. The germline V gene has CDR1 ENHRY and CDR2 SYGVKD. The V and J ends lost 4 bases and 3 bases, in that order; junction bases with no gene match: 9. Here the CDR3 reads CAISAALAGADTGELFF. Here the CDR3 DNA reads TGTGCCATCAGTGCCGCCTTAGCGGGAGCCGACACCGGGGAGCTGTTTTTT.

The CDR3 is CASSGLEQYF. The CDR3 coding sequence is TGTGCCAGCAGCGGGCTCGAGCAGTACTTC. The rearrangement joins TRBV9 to TRBJ2-7, with D uncertain. The CDR3 spans 10 residues. Germline V gene sequence: CDR1 SGDLS, CDR2 YYNGEE. V lost 3 bases to trimming and J lost 6 bases, with 4 bases between them.

The V call is TRBV5-1, the J call TRBJ1-6, with 7 bases lining up with TRBD1. The CDR3 loop spans 16 amino acids. Germline V CDR1 and CDR2: SGHRS, YFSETQ. The junction had 8 bases not matched to a gene; V was cut back by 0 bases and J by 8 bases. This CDR3 reads CASSLGLTGLDSPLHF. The CDR3 DNA follows: TGCGCCAGCAGCTTGGGGTTGACAGGGCTGGATTCACCCCTCCACTTT.